This T cell receptor beta chain stems from a study of read filtering for tumor transcriptome and immune sequencing. The wider study: Patients were approximately 17 male and about 15 female, mean age approximately 70 years, range about 47 to 85. IR-seq gave about 4.05 to 11 million TCR reads per sample; RNA-seq gave roughly 75 to 1,400.

Broader study findings: This fraction held mixed bone marrow immune cells after CD138-negative sorting. Correlation between methods rose after single-read clonotypes were removed.

Molecular barcoded adaptors covering alpha/delta and beta/gamma chains were used on roughly 400 ng RNA. TCRdb reanalysed the reads using MiXCR and keeps one entry per CDR3 protein. The table records approximately 61,000 distinct CDR3 sequences, approximately 20% of them present only once. V lost 4 bases to trimming and J lost 5 bases; unmatched junction nucleotides: 10. This CDR3 has 16 amino acids. This clonotype was observed many times. The antigen is not known. The sample comprised a population of CD138-negative cells sorted from bone marrow. The V gene is TRBV12-3 or TRBV12-4, the J gene TRBJ2-1; 8 bases match TRBD2. The receptor comes from a donor at least 40 years old with multiple myeloma. CDR3 sequence (DNA): TGTGCCAGCAGTTCCCAGGCCAGCGGGAGAAACAATGAGCAGTTCTTC. Amino acids: CASSSQASGRNNEQFF.